The clone carrying this T cell receptor (beta chain) was counted at least ten times. Its antigen is unidentified. This record comes from a study of neurological immune-mediated disorders. TCRdb recomputed calls from the 5' RACE reads with MiXCR, one row per CDR3 protein. The sample carries roughly 100,000 distinct CDR3 sequences, under 4.5% recorded once. For the unsorted libraries, 2 million PBMCs stored at -80 C served as input. Notes on the study in general: Patients with HTLV-1-associated myelopathy had the highest level of TCR clonal expansion, whereas patients with multiple sclerosis had the lowest level, falling beneath the level found in healthy controls.

Germline loops: CDR1 SGHRS, CDR2 YFSETQ. The CDR3 is 15 residues long. The V segment lost 2 bases and the J segment 4 bases; nucleotides outside the gene matches: 7. The chain employs TRBV5-1 and TRBJ1-2, with 8 bases identical to TRBD1. Sequenced input: PBMCs. This receptor was taken from a woman between 50 and 59 years old with multiple sclerosis. The CDR3 region is CASSFGSGGGYGYTF. The CDR3 DNA is TGCGCCAGCAGCTTTGGTTCAGGGGGCGGCTATGGCTACACCTTC.